This T cell receptor beta chain was profiled in a study of TIL therapy for anti-PD-1-resistant metastatic lung cancer. Turning to the study itself: A few tumors were EGFR-mutant and two were ALK-rearranged.

CDR3 length: 13 residues. Germline assignment: CDR1 SNHLY and CDR2 FYNNEI. The V end lost 8 bases, the J end lost 3 bases, and 11 bases lay between the germline ends. This was the immunoSEQ v3 assay. Sequencing was performed with immunoSEQ multiplex PCR; in TCRdb, only in-frame clones are kept and a portion is missing. The repertoire holds about 52,000 clones, roughly 78% seen once, with 4% to 5.5% in the top ten. Study results and limitations: Treatment-naive, never-smoker and oncogene-addicted patients were overrepresented in this highly selected cohort.

Documented time point: pre-treatment sample, taken before nivolumab and TIL therapy. As to this clone: Its specificity is not known.

This receptor was identified in a woman aged 25 to 80 with non-small cell lung cancer. The source was blood, collected at baseline. This chain links TRBV2 with TRBJ1-5; D ambiguous. The CDR3: CASGKGYNQPQHF. In DNA, the CDR3 is TGTGCCAGCGGAAAGGGCTACAATCAGCCCCAGCATTTT.